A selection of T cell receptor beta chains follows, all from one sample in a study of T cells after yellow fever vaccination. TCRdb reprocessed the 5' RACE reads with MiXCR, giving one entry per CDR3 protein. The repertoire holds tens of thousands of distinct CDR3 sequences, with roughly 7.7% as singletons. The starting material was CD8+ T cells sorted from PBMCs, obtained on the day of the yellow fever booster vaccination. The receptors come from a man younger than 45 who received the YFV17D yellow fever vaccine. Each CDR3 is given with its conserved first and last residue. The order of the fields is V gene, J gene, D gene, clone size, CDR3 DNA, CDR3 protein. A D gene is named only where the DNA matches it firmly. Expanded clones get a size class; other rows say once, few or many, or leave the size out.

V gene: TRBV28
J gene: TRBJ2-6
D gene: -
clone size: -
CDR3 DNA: TGTGCCAGCAGACTTGAACGGGCACAATCTGGGGCCAACGTCCTGACTTTC
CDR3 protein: CASRLERAQSGANVLTF

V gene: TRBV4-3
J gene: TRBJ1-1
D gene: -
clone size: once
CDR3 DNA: TGCGCCAGCAGCGCGGACGGGGACGACACTGAAGCTTTCTTT
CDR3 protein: CASSADGDDTEAFF

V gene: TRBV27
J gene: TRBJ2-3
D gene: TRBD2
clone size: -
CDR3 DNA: TGTGCCAGCAATACCGGGACTTCGGGAGGAGATACGCAGTATTTT
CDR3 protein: CASNTGTSGGDTQYF

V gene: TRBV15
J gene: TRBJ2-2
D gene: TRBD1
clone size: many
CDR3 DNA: TGTGCCACCAGCCAAAATGACAGGGACACCGGGGAGCTGTTTTTT
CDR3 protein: CATSQNDRDTGELFF

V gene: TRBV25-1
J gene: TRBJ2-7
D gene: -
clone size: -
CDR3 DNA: TGTGCCAGCGGGAACAGGGTCTCCGAGCAGTACTTC
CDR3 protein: CASGNRVSEQYF

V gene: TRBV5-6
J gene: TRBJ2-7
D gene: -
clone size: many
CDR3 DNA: TGTGCCAGTACAGGAGGGTTTGCCTACGAGCAGTACTTC
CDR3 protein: CASTGGFAYEQYF

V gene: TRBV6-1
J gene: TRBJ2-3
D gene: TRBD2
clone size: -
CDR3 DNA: TGTGCCAGCAGCCCCAGACGGGGGAGGGGTACGGATACGCAGTATTTT
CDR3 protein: CASSPRRGRGTDTQYF

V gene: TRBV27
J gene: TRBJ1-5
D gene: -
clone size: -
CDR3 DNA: TGTGCCAGCAGACAGGGATTGTTCCAGCCCCAGCATTTT
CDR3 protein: CASRQGLFQPQHF

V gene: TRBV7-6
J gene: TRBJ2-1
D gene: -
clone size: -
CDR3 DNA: TGTGCCAGCAGCCCCCTCCTGAAAGAGCAGTTCTTC
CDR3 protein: CASSPLLKEQFF

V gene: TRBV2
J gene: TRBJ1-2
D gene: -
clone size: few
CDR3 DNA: TGTGCCAGCAGTGTGGCAGAAAGCTACACCTTC
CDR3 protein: CASSVAESYTF

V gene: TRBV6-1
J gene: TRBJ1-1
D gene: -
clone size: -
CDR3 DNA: TGTGCCACTACGAGGGGCTACGCTTTCTTT
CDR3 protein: CATTRGYAFF

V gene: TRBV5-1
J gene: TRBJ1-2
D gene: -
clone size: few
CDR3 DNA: TGCGCCAGCAAACGGGACGCGACAACGGACTATGGCTACACCTTC
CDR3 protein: CASKRDATTDYGYTF

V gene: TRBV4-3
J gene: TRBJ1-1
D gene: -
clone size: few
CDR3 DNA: TGCGCCAGCAGCCAAACTAACATGAAGGGTGATGTGAACACTGAAGCTTTCTTT
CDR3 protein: CASSQTNMKGDVNTEAFF

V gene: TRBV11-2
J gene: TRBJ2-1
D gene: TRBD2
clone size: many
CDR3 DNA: TGTGCCAGCAGCTTAGATAGCGGGATATTCCCCTCCTACAATGAGCAGTTCTTC
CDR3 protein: CASSLDSGIFPSYNEQFF

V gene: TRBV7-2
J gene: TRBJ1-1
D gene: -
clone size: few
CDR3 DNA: TGTGCCAGCAGCTTAATGGGGGGGGCAGCTTTCTTT
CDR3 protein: CASSLMGGAAFF

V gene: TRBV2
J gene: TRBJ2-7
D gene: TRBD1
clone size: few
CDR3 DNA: TGTGCCACCCGACAGGGGGGTACTTCCTACGAGCAGTACTTC
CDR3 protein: CATRQGGTSYEQYF

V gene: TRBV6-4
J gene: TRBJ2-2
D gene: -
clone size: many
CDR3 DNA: TGTGCCAGCAGTGGGGACAACACCGGGGAGCTGTTTTTT
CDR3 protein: CASSGDNTGELFF